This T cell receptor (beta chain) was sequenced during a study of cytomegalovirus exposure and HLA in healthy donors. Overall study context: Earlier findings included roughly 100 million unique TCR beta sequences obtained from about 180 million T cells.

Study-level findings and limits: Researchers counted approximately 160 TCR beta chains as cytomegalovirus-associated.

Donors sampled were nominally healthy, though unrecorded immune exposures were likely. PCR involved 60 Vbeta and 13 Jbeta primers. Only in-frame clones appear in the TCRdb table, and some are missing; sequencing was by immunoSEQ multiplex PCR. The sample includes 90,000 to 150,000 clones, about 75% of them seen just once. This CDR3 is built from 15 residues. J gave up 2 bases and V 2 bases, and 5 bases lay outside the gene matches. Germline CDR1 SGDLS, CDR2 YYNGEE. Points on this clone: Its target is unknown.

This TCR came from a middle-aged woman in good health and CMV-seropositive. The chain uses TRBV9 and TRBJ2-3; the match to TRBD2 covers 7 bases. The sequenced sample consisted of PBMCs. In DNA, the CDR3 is TGTGCCAGCAGCGTTGCGGGGGACCACACAGATACGCAGTATTTT. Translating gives CASSVAGDHTDTQYF.